The 20 T cell receptor beta chains presented below share a single source sample, sequenced in a study of shared clonotypes between healthy human individuals. Profiling relied on immunoSEQ multiplex PCR, and the TCRdb table lists in-frame clones only, not all of them. The sample holds 400,000 to 550,000 clones, 79% seen once. The sequenced sample was PBMCs. The origin of the receptors is a middle-aged woman in good health. Some clones in this sample may be carry-over from other donors' samples.

This clone was seen once. This chain links TRBV5-1 with TRBJ2-1, with 9 nucleotides matching TRBD1. Unmatched junction bases numbered 3, after V lost 1 base and J lost 4 bases. Germline V gives CDR1 SGHRS, CDR2 YFSETQ. This CDR3 has 15 amino acids. The CDR3 nucleotides read TGCGCCAGCAGCTTGACAGGGGGCGTATACAATGAGCAGTTCTTC. Protein product: CASSLTGGVYNEQFF.

The count of this clone is one. This chain uses TRBV18 with TRBJ1-2, with TRBD1 matching 11 bases. The ends lost 0 bases at V and 5 bases at J; junction bases unmatched: 2. The CDR3 loop spans 15 amino acids. In germline, CDR1 is KGHSH, CDR2 LQKENI. Here the CDR3 reads CASSPPGTGGYGYTF. The CDR3 coding sequence is TGTGCCAGCTCACCACCGGGGACAGGGGGTTATGGCTACACCTTC.

This chain uses TRBV30 with TRBJ1-1; D is uncertain. Deletions cut 3 bases from V and 1 base from J, with 6 bases between. CDR1 is GTSNPN and CDR2 is SVGIG in the germline V gene (reference sequence). The CDR3 runs to 12 residues. CDR3 nucleotide sequence: TGTGCCTGGAGAGCCTGGAACACTGAAGCTTTCTTT. Translation: CAWRAWNTEAFF.

The V call is TRBV19, the J call TRBJ2-7, with 11 positions matching TRBD2. In germline, CDR1 is LNHDA, CDR2 SQIVND (reference sequence). With 3 bases clipped from V and 3 bases from J, the junction kept 4 bases outside the gene matches. CDR3 length equals 15 residues. The CDR3 bases are TGTGCCAGTAGTATCGCCGGGACTAGCGGCTACGAGCAGTACTTC. Its protein product is CASSIAGTSGYEQYF.

The chain uses TRBV19 and TRBJ2-2, with TRBD2 as a possible D gene (6 bases). Germline assignment: CDR1 LNHDA and CDR2 SQIVND (reference sequence). Trimming took off 9 bases at V and 1 base at J, with 12 bases between the two ends. This CDR3 has 14 amino acids. As DNA, the CDR3 is TGTGCCAGCGGGAGACAGATGAACACCGGGGAGCTGTTTTTT. Translating it yields CASGRQMNTGELFF.

The rearrangement links TRBV28 to TRBJ1-2; perhaps TRBD1 as D (5 bases). The V and J ends lost 7 bases and 2 bases respectively, with 20 bases between them. The CDR3 loop spans 16 amino acids. Germline assignment: CDR1 MDHEN and CDR2 SYDVKM. CDR3 DNA sequence: TGTGCCAGCACCGTAGGGGCGGGTTTCACGAACTATGGCTACACCTTC. Amino acid sequence: CASTVGAGFTNYGYTF.

Details on this clone: Only one base separates this from a far larger clonotype, so it likely reflects a read error. Other DNA sequences of this sample code for an identical CDR3. Written as DNA, the CDR3 is TGTGCCAGCAGCTACTCTTTAGACCGCGGGGAGACCCAGTACTTC. Amino acids: CASSYSLDRGETQYF. The chain is built from TRBV6-5 and TRBJ2-5, with a weak D call TRBD2 (5 bases). The germline V gene has CDR1 MNHEY and CDR2 SVGAGI. The CDR3 is 15 amino acids.

The J gene is TRBJ1-2, the V gene TRBV20-1; the D is unclear. The CDR3 contains 11 residues. From germline, CDR1 is DFQATT and CDR2 SNEGSKA (reference sequence). V lost 3 bases and J 9 bases, leaving 11 bases between the germline ends. The CDR3: CSARPGESYTF. The CDR3 DNA sequence: TGCAGTGCTAGGCCAGGCGAAAGCTACACCTTC.

V and J are TRBV11-3 and TRBJ2-1, with TRBD1 as a possible D gene (5 bases). This CDR3 comprises 14 residues. Trimming pared 4 bases from V and 4 bases from J, leaving 11 bases between. CDR1 is SGHNT and CDR2 is YENEEA in the germline V gene. The CDR3 nucleotides read TGTGCCAGCAGCTGGGGAAAGGGGTACAATGAGCAGTTCTTC. The encoded protein is CASSWGKGYNEQFF.

The rearrangement links TRBV10-3 to TRBJ2-3; 12 bases are shared with TRBD1. Germline CDR1 reads ENHRY; CDR2 reads SYGVKD. The CDR3 runs 17 residues. V shed 6 bases and J 4 bases; nucleotides not matched to a gene: 11. The CDR3: CAISLHRDRGRADTQYF. CDR3 DNA sequence: TGTGCCATCAGCCTTCACCGGGACAGGGGGCGCGCAGATACGCAGTATTTT.

This sequence joins TRBV29-1 and TRBJ2-1; TRBD1 matches at 7 bases. Germline loops: CDR1 SQVTM, CDR2 ANQGSEA. V gave up 3 bases and J gave up 6 bases; unmatched junction bases: 11. The CDR3 runs to 15 residues. DNA for the CDR3: TGCAGCGTTGAGGACAGGTTCGCCCTTGGCAATGAGCAGTTCTTC. Amino acids: CSVEDRFALGNEQFF.

The J gene is TRBJ1-1, the V gene TRBV6-1; D unclear. The CDR3 runs to 14 residues. Germline lookup yields CDR1 MNHNS and CDR2 SASEGT. The germline V and J ends were trimmed by 7 bases and 5 bases, with 17 bases remaining between them. In nucleotides, the CDR3 is TGTGCCAGCAAACCCCGGGAGAGAGGGACTGAAGCTTTCTTT. Protein: CASKPRERGTEAFF.

This clone occurred a few times. This chain connects TRBV19 to TRBJ2-7; 8 bases map to TRBD2. The CDR3 is made up of 15 amino acids. With 4 bases clipped from V and 5 bases from J, the junction kept 10 bases outside the gene matches. CDR1 and CDR2 from the germline V gene are LNHDA and SQIVND (reference sequence). The CDR3 protein is CASSRVAGSGNEQYF. As DNA, the CDR3 is TGTGCCAGTAGTAGAGTAGCGGGATCCGGGAACGAGCAGTACTTC.

For this clone: Other DNA sequences of this sample code for an identical CDR3. CDR3 DNA sequence: TGTGCCAGCAGCTCCCGACAGGGAAGGTACCAAGAGACCCAGTACTTC. Translation: CASSSRQGRYQETQYF. This chain joins TRBV11-1 and TRBJ2-5; 7 bases match TRBD1. The germline gives CDR1 SGHAT, CDR2 FQDESV (reference sequence). The V segment lost 4 bases and the J segment 0 bases; nucleotides outside the gene matches: 8. The CDR3 is 16 residues long.

The V call is TRBV6-1, the J call TRBJ2-1, with 9 bases identical to TRBD2. The CDR3 runs to 15 residues. Germline V gene data show CDR1 as MNHNS and CDR2 as SASEGT. J gave up 6 bases and V 3 bases, and 6 bases lay outside the gene matches. The CDR3 DNA follows: TGTGCCAGCAGTGACTGGCGGGAGGGGTCCAATGAGCAGTTCTTC. Protein sequence: CASSDWREGSNEQFF.

The chain recombines TRBV27 with TRBJ2-5; no reliable D call. There are 12 residues in the CDR3. Germline V gives CDR1 MNHEY, CDR2 SMNVEV (reference sequence). Trimming cost V 3 bases and J 5 bases, with 7 bases left between them. The CDR3 nucleotides read TGTGCCAGCAGTTTTATCAGGGAGACCCAGTACTTC. Its translation: CASSFIRETQYF.

The chain joins TRBV5-1 to TRBJ1-1, with D possibly being TRBD1 (6 bases). The CDR3 is 14 residues long. V was clipped by 0 bases and J by 6 bases, with 12 bases between them. The germline CDR1 and CDR2 sequences are SGHRS and YFSETQ. CDR3 amino acids: CASSLVAGAAEAFF. The CDR3 DNA sequence: TGCGCCAGCAGCTTGGTAGCGGGGGCCGCTGAAGCTTTCTTT.

This sequence joins TRBV28 and TRBJ2-5; the match to TRBD2 covers 7 bases. Matching the DNA end better, TRBJ2-7 makes the J call doubtful. Germline CDR1 MDHEN, CDR2 SYDVKM. The CDR3 has 13 residues. The CDR3 DNA reads TGTGCCAGCTCTAGCGGAGTGGGCTCCGAGCAGTACTTC. Amino acids: CASSSGVGSEQYF.

The V and J genes are TRBV18 and TRBJ2-2; unclear D gene. CDR1 and CDR2 (germline): KGHSH, LQKENI. The ends were cut back, 3 bases at V and 5 bases at J, with 10 bases in the middle. This CDR3 spans 14 amino acids. CDR3 protein: CASSPPLGTGELFF. The CDR3 region has the DNA TGTGCCAGCTCACCGCCCCTCGGGACCGGGGAGCTGTTTTTT.

This clone was detected a few times. The genes are TRBV6-5 and TRBJ1-1; D not certain. The CDR3 sequence is 14 residues long. V was clipped by 6 bases and J by 0 bases, with 11 bases between them. Germline CDR1 is MNHEY and CDR2 is SVGAGI. The CDR3 coding sequence is TGTGCCAGCAGAAAGGGTGAGCTGAACACTGAAGCTTTCTTT. It codes for CASRKGELNTEAFF.